This paragraph reports one T cell receptor (beta chain). Its target is unknown. This entry comes from a study of CD8 T cells in Susac syndrome. Points from the study as a whole: The study conceded that relatively few individuals underwent its TCR sequencing and HLA analysis.

Random hexamers were used to reverse transcribe an amount of roughly 0.45 to 1 ug RNA. Amplification of TCR beta CDR3 used immunoSEQ multiplex PCR across 54 Vbeta and 13 Jbeta. In TCRdb, the immunoSEQ multiplex PCR reads were re-called with MiXCR into one record per CDR3 protein. Counted here are some 90,000 distinct CDR3 sequences, approximately 95% occurring once; the ten biggest clones make up 0.32%. Healthy donors constituted the control group, matched for age and sex. TEMRA cells were FACS-enriched, and CD8+ and CD4+ T cells were isolated negatively. V was clipped by 2 bases and J by 2 bases, with 12 bases between them. There are 15 residues in the CDR3. Germline V gene sequence: CDR1 KGHSH, CDR2 LQKENI.

The clonotype was recovered from a human donor in good health. Sequenced: CD8+ T cells from PBMCs. The rearrangement joins TRBV18 to TRBJ2-5; possibly TRBD2 for D (5 bases). The CDR3 loop reads CASSPEAAEQETQYF. The CDR3 region has the DNA TGTGCCAGCTCACCAGAGGCAGCGGAACAAGAGACCCAGTACTTC.